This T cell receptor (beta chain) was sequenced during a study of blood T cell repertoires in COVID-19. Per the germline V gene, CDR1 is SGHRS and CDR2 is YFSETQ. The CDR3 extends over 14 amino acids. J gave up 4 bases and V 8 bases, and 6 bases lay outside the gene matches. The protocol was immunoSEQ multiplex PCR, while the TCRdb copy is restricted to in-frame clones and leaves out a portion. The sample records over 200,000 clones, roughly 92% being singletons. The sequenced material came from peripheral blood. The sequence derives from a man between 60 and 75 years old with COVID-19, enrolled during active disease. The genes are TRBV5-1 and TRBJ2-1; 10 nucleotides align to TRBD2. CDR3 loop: CASKTSGTYNEQFF. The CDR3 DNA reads TGCGCCAGTAAAACTAGCGGGACGTACAATGAGCAGTTCTTC.